Listed here is a single TCR beta chain. Its target is not known. The data were obtained in a study of regulatory T cells. Whole-study results and caveats: Hydrophobic residues at CDR3 positions 6 and 7 were enriched in conventional CD4+ T cells of CD3G-deficient patients.

Amplification used 52 TRBV primers and 13 TRBJ primers. Some clones are missing from TCRdb's copy, which holds only in-frame ones; the method was immunoSEQ multiplex PCR. Here the sample spans about 30,000 clones, roughly 92% being singletons. V shed 4 bases, J shed 2 bases, and the junction held 7 bases outside the gene matches. This CDR3 spans 16 amino acids. CDR1 and CDR2 (germline): LNHDA, SQIVND (reference sequence). Every patient with CD3G deficiency had evidence of autoimmunity. Patients, 2 to 39 years old, had expanded memory T-cell proportions. V and J are TRBV19 and TRBJ2-2, with 7 positions matching TRBD2. Sequenced: conventional CD4+ T cells sorted from blood. The origin of this receptor is a person aged 18 to 35 with CD3G deficiency. The CDR3 loop is CASSTGDYRNTGELFF. The CDR3 nucleotides read TGTGCCAGTAGTACCGGGGACTATCGAAACACCGGGGAGCTGTTTTTT.